The 24 T cell receptor beta chains reported below all come from one sample, sequenced in a study of T cell repertoires in cytomegalovirus infection. TCRdb reprocessed the reads with MiXCR, giving one entry per CDR3 protein. The table lists about 300,000 distinct CDR3 sequences, roughly 23% of them singletons, with approximately 14% in the top ten. Sequencing was carried out using PBMCs. The receptors were sampled from a human donor in good health (CMV status not recorded). Some clones in this sample may be carry-over from other donors' samples.

Here the CDR3 reads CSARDVSARGAAFF. CDR3 DNA: TGCAGTGCTAGAGATGTAAGCGCCAGGGGAGCAGCTTTCTTT. This chain joins TRBV20-1 and TRBJ1-1; maybe TRBD1 (6 bases). The CDR3 has 14 residues. The germline V gene encodes CDR1 DFQATT and CDR2 SNEGSKA (reference sequence). The V end was cut by 0 bases, the J end by 10 bases, with 18 bases between.

The gene calls are TRBV7-6 and TRBJ2-1; weak D call: TRBD1 (5 bases). Trimming took 7 bases from V and 5 from J, leaving 15 bases between them. This CDR3 has 14 residues. The germline CDR1 and CDR2 sequences are SGHVS and FNYEAQ. CDR3 in amino acids: CASTQGARDNEQFF. CDR3 nucleotides: TGTGCCAGCACTCAGGGCGCCAGGGACAATGAGCAGTTCTTC.

This clonotype was recorded at least ten times. J is TRBJ1-5 and V is TRBV6-6; 10 nucleotides match TRBD1. The junction had 4 bases not matched to a gene; V was cut back by 3 bases and J by 2 bases. There are 16 residues in the CDR3. Germline lookup yields CDR1 MNHNY and CDR2 SVGAGI (reference sequence). In DNA form, the CDR3 reads TGTGCCAGCAGTTATACCGGGACAGGGGGCAATCAGCCCCAGCATTTT. Protein sequence: CASSYTGTGGNQPQHF.

This rearrangement joins TRBV7-9 to TRBJ2-1, with TRBD2 as a possible D gene (6 bases). The CDR3 is 16 residues long. The V gene lost 1 base and the J gene lost 8 bases, with 18 bases spanning the gap. In germline, CDR1 is SEHNR, CDR2 FQNEAQ (reference sequence). The CDR3 loop is CASSLGLRDIGDEQFF. CDR3 bases: TGTGCCAGCAGCTTAGGTCTGCGGGATATTGGCGATGAGCAGTTCTTC.

V is TRBV19 and J is TRBJ2-1; TRBD1 is a possible D gene (5 bases). CDR1 and CDR2 (germline): LNHDA, SQIVND (reference sequence). V lost 3 bases and J lost 8, with 11 bases in between. There are 13 residues in the CDR3. The CDR3 DNA sequence: TGTGCCAGTAGTATTCTAAGGGGCGATGAGCAGTTCTTC. This translates into CASSILRGDEQFF. The full variable domain, in which reference TRBV19 and TRBJ2-1 provide the parts outside the CDR3, is DGGITQSPKYLFRKEGQNVTLSCEQNLNHDAMYWYRQDPGQGLRLIYYSQIVNDFQKGDIAEGYSVSREKKESFPLTVTSAQKNPTAFYLCASSILRGDEQFFGPGTRLTVL.

This clonotype has a count of ten or more. The germline gene is not matched at one end of the junction; a read error may be the cause. This chain uses TRBV7-7 with TRBJ2-1, with TRBD1 matching over 10 bases. Germline CDR1 is SSHAT and CDR2 is FNYEAQ (reference sequence). This CDR3 region has 14 residues. CDR3 nucleotides: TGTGCTAGCAGCCCCGTGGGGACAGGGGTTGAGCAGTTCTTC. Its protein is CASSPVGTGVEQFF.

This clonotype has a handful of counts. The gene calls are TRBV25-1 and TRBJ1-5, with a possible D match to TRBD1 (5 bases). CDR3 length: 14 amino acids. Per germline, CDR1 MGHDK and CDR2 SYGVNS. V was clipped by 2 bases and J by 4 bases, with 9 bases between them. CDR3 sequence reads: CASSEPGQNQPQHF. The CDR3 nucleotides read TGTGCCAGCAGTGAACCCGGACAAAATCAGCCCCAGCATTTT. Full variable domain (missing parts from reference TRBV25-1 and TRBJ1-5): EADIYQTPRYLVIGTGKKITLECSQTMGHDKMYWYQQDPGMELHLIHYSYGVNSTEKGDLSSESTVSRIRTEHFPLTLESARPSHTSQYLCASSEPGQNQPQHFGDGTRLSIL.

This clonotype was counted only a few times. The chain couples TRBV20-1 to TRBJ1-2, with D perhaps TRBD1 (5 bases). Germline CDR1 DFQATT, CDR2 SNEGSKA (reference sequence). The V end lost 5 bases, the J end lost 0 bases, and 13 bases lay between the germline ends. The CDR3 is 14 amino acids. The CDR3 region has the DNA TGCAGTGCTGTTATGACAGAGGCTAACTATGGCTACACCTTC. It is translated as CSAVMTEANYGYTF.

V and J are TRBV4-3 and TRBJ2-5, with a possible D match to TRBD2 (7 bases). The CDR3 runs to 13 residues. CDR1 is LGHNA and CDR2 is YSLEER in the germline V gene. V lost 0 bases, J lost 10 bases, and 12 bases lay in between. The CDR3 DNA is TGCGCCAGCAGCCAAGACCGGGGGGCCTACCAGTACTTC. Its translation: CASSQDRGAYQYF.

The gene calls are TRBV20-1 and TRBJ2-7; 12 nucleotides align to TRBD2. This CDR3 spans 14 amino acids. Germline trimming cut 6 bases from V and 3 bases from J; bases unmatched to any gene: 6. Germline lookup yields CDR1 DFQATT and CDR2 SNEGSKA (reference sequence). The CDR3 reads CSATRTSGIYEQYF. In DNA, the CDR3 is TGCAGTGCAACCAGGACTAGCGGGATCTACGAGCAGTACTTC.

This rearrangement joins TRBV12-3 or TRBV12-4 to TRBJ2-5; TRBD2 aligns across 7 bases. The V gene end was trimmed by 2 bases and the J gene end by 0 bases; junction bases not matched to a gene: 6. This CDR3 comprises 16 residues. CDR3 nucleotides: TGTGCCAGCAGTTTAAGGGCGCGGGGGTACCAAGAGACCCAGTACTTC. Its translation: CASSLRARGYQETQYF.

The rearrangement links TRBV24-1 to TRBJ2-7; 7 bases match TRBD1. The CDR3 has 14 residues. The germline V gene encodes CDR1 KGHDR and CDR2 SFDVKD. V dropped 4 bases and J dropped 3; count of bases not matched to a gene: 5. This CDR3 is CATSDPTGLYEQYF. The CDR3 DNA is TGTGCCACCAGTGACCCGACAGGGCTCTACGAGCAGTACTTC.

V and J are TRBV4-1 and TRBJ1-5; D remains unclear. V lost 6 bases and J 2 bases, leaving 14 bases between the germline ends. There are 15 residues in the CDR3. Germline loops: CDR1 MGHRA, CDR2 YSYEKL. The CDR3 loop reads CASRPRAGGNQPQHF. The CDR3 DNA reads as TGCGCCAGCAGACCCCGGGCGGGTGGCAATCAGCCCCAGCATTTT.

The sample holds many counts of this clonotype. This chain links TRBV7-2 with TRBJ2-7; 8 nucleotides align to TRBD1. This CDR3 spans 13 amino acids. Germline values: CDR1 SGHTA, CDR2 FQGNSA. After removal of 5 bases from V and 5 bases from J, the junction contained 5 bases not matched to a gene. For the CDR3, the DNA is TGTGCCAGCAGCCCCGACAGGGGCCACGAGCAGTACTTC. It translates to CASSPDRGHEQYF.

This chain connects TRBV2 to TRBJ2-5; tentative D call: TRBD2 (5 bases). V lost 6 bases to trimming and J lost 5 bases, with 7 bases between them. CDR1 SNHLY and CDR2 FYNNEI come from the germline V gene. The CDR3 length is 11 residues. CDR3 sequence (DNA): TGTGCCAGCAGGTCGGGGGAGACCCAGTACTTC. Amino acid sequence: CASRSGETQYF.

The chain couples TRBV5-1 to TRBJ2-2, with D hard to call. CDR1 is SGHRS, CDR2 YFSETQ, per germline. V dropped 3 bases and J dropped 4 bases, with 10 bases sitting between them. This CDR3 spans 14 amino acids. The CDR3 nucleotides are TGCGCCAGCAGCTATTCATCGGGCACCGGGGAGCTGTTTTTT. Amino acids: CASSYSSGTGELFF.

This clonotype has a handful of counts. This chain uses TRBV5-1 with TRBJ1-2; D is undetermined. The V end lost 5 bases, the J end lost 3 bases, and 14 bases lay between the germline ends. This CDR3 is built from 14 residues. The germline V gene encodes CDR1 SGHRS and CDR2 YFSETQ. CDR3 sequence: CASSESGGHYGYTF. CDR3 DNA: TGCGCCAGCAGTGAAAGCGGTGGCCACTATGGCTACACCTTC.

This clonotype turned up a few times. V and J are TRBV12-3 or TRBV12-4 and TRBJ2-1; TRBD1 might be the D (5 bases). The CDR3 spans 13 residues. The V end lost 1 base, the J end lost 12 bases, and 13 bases lay between the germline ends. The CDR3 DNA follows: TGTGCCAGCAGTTTAGTCGGCAGGGTAGGGCAGTTCTTC. It codes for CASSLVGRVGQFF.

The sample holds a few counts of this clonotype. The CDR3 loop reads CASSLFGANYEQYF. In DNA, the CDR3 is TGTGCCAGCAGCTTGTTTGGGGCTAACTACGAGCAGTACTTC. The chain uses TRBV5-6 and TRBJ2-7, with a possible D match to TRBD1 (5 bases). This CDR3 has 14 residues. The germline V and J ends were trimmed by 1 base and 3 bases, with 11 bases remaining between them. Germline CDR1 and CDR2: SGHDT and YYEEEE.

The sample holds many counts of this clonotype. The DNA for the CDR3 is TGTGCCTCAGGGGTATATGGCTACACCTTC. Translated, it gives CASGVYGYTF. The chain has TRBV30 and TRBJ1-2; TRBD1 is a possible D gene (6 bases). Per germline, CDR1 GTSNPN and CDR2 SVGIG (reference sequence). The CDR3 runs 10 residues. Trimming cost V 7 bases and J 5 bases, with 8 bases left between them.

The genes are TRBV19 and TRBJ1-5; 11 bases are a match to TRBD1. CDR1 and CDR2 (germline): LNHDA, SQIVND (reference sequence). Losses at the gene ends were 6 bases for V and 11 bases for J; bases not matched to a gene: 18. This CDR3 has 17 residues. CDR3 coding DNA: TGTGCCAGTAGAAAGCGGACAGGGGGCGATTCGCCACAGTCCCAGCATTTT. Protein sequence: CASRKRTGGDSPQSQHF.

This sequence joins TRBV11-3 and TRBJ2-3; D call uncertain. The ends were cut back, 0 bases at V and 0 bases at J, with 10 bases in the middle. From germline, CDR1 is SGHNT and CDR2 YENEEA. The CDR3 has 16 amino acids. CDR3 nucleotide sequence: TGTGCCAGCAGCTTAGATGGAAGAGCTAGCACAGATACGCAGTATTTT. It codes for CASSLDGRASTDTQYF.

This chain uses TRBV2 with TRBJ1-5, with D unresolved. From germline, CDR1 is SNHLY and CDR2 FYNNEI. The CDR3 length is 16 residues. V shed 6 bases and J shed 2 bases, with 17 bases lying between them. CDR3 nucleotide sequence: TGTGCCAGCAGATCGGACGTCGGAGGTGGCAATCAGCCCCAGCATTTT. It translates to CASRSDVGGGNQPQHF.

This clonotype appeared a few times. This chain uses TRBV20-1 with TRBJ2-4; 11 positions agree with TRBD2. Germline V gene lookup returns CDR1 DFQATT and CDR2 SNEGSKA (reference sequence). CDR3 length equals 16 residues. V lost 6 bases and J lost 7; bases outside the gene matches: 14. The CDR3: CSATISGRATKNIQYF. CDR3 sequence (DNA): TGCAGTGCGACAATTAGCGGGAGGGCCACTAAGAACATTCAGTACTTC.